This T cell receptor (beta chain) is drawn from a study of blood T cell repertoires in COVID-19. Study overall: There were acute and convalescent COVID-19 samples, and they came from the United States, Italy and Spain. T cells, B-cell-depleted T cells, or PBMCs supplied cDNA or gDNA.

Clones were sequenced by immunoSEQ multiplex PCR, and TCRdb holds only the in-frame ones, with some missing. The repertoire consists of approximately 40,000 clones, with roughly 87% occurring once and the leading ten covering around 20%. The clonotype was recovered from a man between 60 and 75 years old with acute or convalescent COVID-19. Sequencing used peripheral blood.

This CDR3 is CSASALAGLGDTQYF. CDR3 in DNA: TGCAGTGCTAGTGCCCTAGCGGGGCTGGGAGATACGCAGTATTTT. V is TRBV20-1 and J is TRBJ2-3, with TRBD2 matching over 9 bases. The ends lost 3 bases at V and 5 bases at J; junction bases unmatched: 9. This CDR3 has 15 amino acids. In germline, CDR1 is DFQATT, CDR2 SNEGSKA (reference sequence).